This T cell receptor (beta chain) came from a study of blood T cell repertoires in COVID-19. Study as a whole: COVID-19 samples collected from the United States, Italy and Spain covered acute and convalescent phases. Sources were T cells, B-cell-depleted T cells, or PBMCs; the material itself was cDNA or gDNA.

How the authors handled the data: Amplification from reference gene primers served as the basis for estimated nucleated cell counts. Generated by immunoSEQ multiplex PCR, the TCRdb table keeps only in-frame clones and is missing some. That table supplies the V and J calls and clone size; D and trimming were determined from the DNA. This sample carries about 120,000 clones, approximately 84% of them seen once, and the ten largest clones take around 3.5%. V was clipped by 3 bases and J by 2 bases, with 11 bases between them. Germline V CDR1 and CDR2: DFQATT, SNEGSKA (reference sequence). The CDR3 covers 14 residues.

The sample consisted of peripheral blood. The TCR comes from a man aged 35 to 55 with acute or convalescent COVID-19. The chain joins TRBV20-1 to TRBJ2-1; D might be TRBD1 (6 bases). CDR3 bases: TGCAGTGCTAGTTCCCGGGACACCTACAATGAGCAGTTCTTC. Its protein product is CSASSRDTYNEQFF.